Shown below are 12 T cell receptor beta chains from a single sample sequenced in a study of blood T cells in healthy people across ages. A sample-barcoded 5' primer and a J-beta primer mix were used in a second PCR of roughly 7 to 11 cycles. In TCRdb, the 5' RACE reads were re-called with MiXCR into one record per CDR3 protein. The sample carries 1.5 million to 1.9 million distinct CDR3 sequences, roughly two fifths recorded once. Sequencing used blood. Source of these receptors: a woman younger than 35 in good health.

The chain employs TRBV7-9 and TRBJ2-1; D unresolved. Between the trimmed V and J ends, which lost 8 bases and 0 bases, there was a span of 14 bases. Germline CDR1 and CDR2: SEHNR and FQNEAQ (reference sequence). This CDR3 comprises 15 residues. This CDR3 is CASLPLFSSYNEQFF. CDR3 nucleotides: TGTGCCAGCCTCCCCTTGTTCAGCTCCTACAATGAGCAGTTCTTC.

The chain is built from TRBV29-1 and TRBJ2-5; possibly TRBD1 for D (5 bases). The end of the DNA aligns better with TRBJ2-7, so the J call may be wrong. CDR3 length: 13 amino acids. Germline V gene sequence: CDR1 SQVTM, CDR2 ANQGSEA. DNA of the CDR3: TGCAGCGTTGAGCTCTATGGGGCCCACGAGCAGTACTTC. Amino acids: CSVELYGAHEQYF.

CDR3 sequence reads: CATSGTPGQGDNEQFF. CDR3 DNA sequence: TGTGCCACCAGTGGCACACCGGGACAGGGGGACAATGAGCAGTTCTTC. The chain recombines TRBV24-1 with TRBJ2-1, with TRBD1 identical over 11 bases. The germline V gene encodes CDR1 KGHDR and CDR2 SFDVKD. Trimming at V came to 5 bases and at J to 5 bases, leaving 7 bases not matched to a gene. CDR3 length equals 16 residues.

The CDR3 coding sequence is TGTGCCAGCAGCTTAGAAGTAGCAGGTAGCGAGCAGTTCTTC. Translating it yields CASSLEVAGSEQFF. This chain joins TRBV7-2 and TRBJ2-1; no reliable D call. The germline V gene has CDR1 SGHTA and CDR2 FQGNSA. V lost 1 base and J lost 10, with 14 bases in between. This CDR3 has 14 amino acids. Looking up the rest from reference TRBV7-2 and TRBJ2-1 gives the full variable domain: GAGVSQSPSNKVTEKGKDVELRCDPISGHTALYWYRQSLGQGLEFLIYFQGNSAPDKSGLPSDRFSAERTGGSVSTLTIQRTQQEDSAVYLCASSLEVAGSEQFFGPGTRLTVL.

This clonotype was counted between two and nine times. The chain carries TRBV3-1 and TRBJ1-5; D may be TRBD1 (5 bases). The germline V and J ends were trimmed by 1 base and 2 bases, with 9 bases remaining between them. CDR3 length: 15 residues. Germline values: CDR1 LGHDT, CDR2 YNNKEL (reference sequence). CDR3 residues: CASSQGGIGNQPQHF. The CDR3 bases are TGTGCCAGCAGCCAAGGGGGGATCGGCAATCAGCCCCAGCATTTT. Filled out from reference TRBV3-1 and TRBJ1-5, the complete variable domain reads DTAVSQTPKYLVTQMGNDKSIKCEQNLGHDTMYWYKQDSKKFLKIMFSYNNKELIINETVPNRFSPKSPDKAHLNLHINSLELGDSAVYFCASSQGGIGNQPQHFGDGTRLSIL.

About this clonotype: A much larger clonotype is one base distant, so this may be a read error. The chain has TRBV4-3 and TRBJ1-5, with D possibly TRBD1 on 5 matching bases. The CDR3 totals 14 residues. Per the germline V gene, CDR1 is LGHNA and CDR2 is YSLEER. The CDR3 here is CVSSQEAGLPPQHF. The CDR3 DNA reads TGCGTCAGCAGCCAAGAGGCAGGGTTGCCGCCCCAGCATTTT.

The V and J genes are TRBV4-3 and TRBJ2-3; TRBD2 agrees at 10 bases. After removal of 0 bases from V and 4 bases from J, the junction contained 7 bases not matched to a gene. The CDR3 covers 17 residues. The germline gives CDR1 LGHNA, CDR2 YSLEER. The CDR3 sequence is CASSQDGGTSGADTQYF. The CDR3 nucleotides are TGCGCCAGCAGCCAAGATGGGGGAACTAGCGGGGCAGATACGCAGTATTTT.

V and J are TRBV11-2 and TRBJ1-4, with TRBD1 matching 9 bases. Trimming at V came to 3 bases and at J to 7 bases, leaving 3 bases not matched to a gene. The CDR3 spans 14 residues. The V gene's germline CDR1 is SGHAT and CDR2 FQNNGV. The CDR3 region has the DNA TGTGCCAGCAGCTTGAGGACAGGGGTTGAAAAACTGTTTTTT. Residues: CASSLRTGVEKLFF.

This clonotype showed up just a few times. The V call is TRBV6-5, the J call TRBJ2-7; D is undetermined. V was pared by 5 bases and J by 2 bases, with 13 bases between. Germline CDR1 and CDR2: MNHEY and SVGAGI. CDR3 length: 14 residues. The CDR3 sequence: CASSTRTDTYEQYF. Here the CDR3 DNA reads TGTGCCAGCAGTACACGGACGGATACCTACGAGCAGTACTTC.

J is TRBJ2-7 and V is TRBV28; no clear D gene. Germline CDR1 is MDHEN and CDR2 is SYDVKM. Trimming stripped 5 bases from V and 0 bases from J, with 11 bases between. This CDR3 contains 14 residues. The CDR3 DNA reads TGTGCCAGCAGTGCCAGGATCAGCTCCTACGAGCAGTACTTC. Protein product: CASSARISSYEQYF.

This clonotype was observed a handful of times. The V and J genes are TRBV20-1 and TRBJ2-5; a possible D gene is TRBD1 (5 bases). V was clipped by 6 bases and J by 4 bases, with 15 bases between them. Germline assignment: CDR1 DFQATT and CDR2 SNEGSKA (reference sequence). The CDR3 spans 13 residues. The CDR3 nucleotides are TGCAGTGCCACGGGCCAGGGCACAGAGACCCAGTACTTC. It translates to CSATGQGTETQYF.

This rearrangement joins TRBV29-1 to TRBJ2-3; TRBD2 matches 15 bases. Germline-derived CDR1 and CDR2 are SQVTM and ANQGSEA. The length of the CDR3 is 18 residues. Losses at the gene ends were 2 bases for V and 1 base for J; bases not matched to a gene: 7. CDR3 in amino acids: CSVEKGLAGGLGTDTQYF. In DNA, the CDR3 is TGCAGCGTTGAAAAAGGACTAGCGGGAGGGTTGGGCACAGATACGCAGTATTTT.